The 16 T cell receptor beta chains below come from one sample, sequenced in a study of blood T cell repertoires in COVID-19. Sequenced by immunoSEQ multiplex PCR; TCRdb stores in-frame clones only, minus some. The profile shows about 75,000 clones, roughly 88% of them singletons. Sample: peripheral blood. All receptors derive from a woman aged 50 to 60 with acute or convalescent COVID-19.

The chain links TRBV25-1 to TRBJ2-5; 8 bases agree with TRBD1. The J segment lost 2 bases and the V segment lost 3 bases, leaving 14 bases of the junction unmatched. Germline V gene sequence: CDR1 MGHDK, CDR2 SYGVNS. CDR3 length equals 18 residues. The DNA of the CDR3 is TGTGCCAGCAGTGAGGGGACGACCGACAGGGGAAGACAAGAGACCCAGTACTTC. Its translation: CASSEGTTDRGRQETQYF.

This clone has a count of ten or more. The CDR3 coding sequence is TGCGCCAGCAGCCAAGATCGGGAGGAGCTCTATGGCTACACCTTC. Translated, it gives CASSQDREELYGYTF. The genes are TRBV4-3 and TRBJ1-2; no definite D call. The germline V gene encodes CDR1 LGHNA and CDR2 YSLEER. This CDR3 comprises 15 residues. V was clipped by 0 bases and J by 4 bases, with 12 bases between them.

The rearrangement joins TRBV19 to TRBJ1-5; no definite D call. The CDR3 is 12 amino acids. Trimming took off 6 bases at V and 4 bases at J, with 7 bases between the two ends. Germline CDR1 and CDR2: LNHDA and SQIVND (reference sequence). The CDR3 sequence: CASRQANQPQHF. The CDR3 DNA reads TGTGCCAGTAGGCAGGCGAATCAGCCCCAGCATTTT. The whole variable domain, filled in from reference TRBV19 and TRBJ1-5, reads DGGITQSPKYLFRKEGQNVTLSCEQNLNHDAMYWYRQDPGQGLRLIYYSQIVNDFQKGDIAEGYSVSREKKESFPLTVTSAQKNPTAFYLCASRQANQPQHFGDGTRLSIL.

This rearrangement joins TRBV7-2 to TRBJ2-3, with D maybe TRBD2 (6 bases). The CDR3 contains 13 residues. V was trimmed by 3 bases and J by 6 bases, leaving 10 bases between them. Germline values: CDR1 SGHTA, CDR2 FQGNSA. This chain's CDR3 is CASSFQEGDTQYF. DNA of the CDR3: TGTGCCAGCAGCTTTCAGGAGGGGGATACGCAGTATTTT.

This chain's CDR3 is CASRGVVSQHF. CDR3 coding DNA: TGTGCCAGTAGGGGAGTCGTTTCCCAGCATTTT. The V and J genes are TRBV19 and TRBJ1-5, with no clear D. The V gene's germline CDR1 is LNHDA and CDR2 SQIVND (reference sequence). The V and J ends lost 6 bases and 11 bases respectively, with 11 bases between them. The CDR3 runs to 11 residues.

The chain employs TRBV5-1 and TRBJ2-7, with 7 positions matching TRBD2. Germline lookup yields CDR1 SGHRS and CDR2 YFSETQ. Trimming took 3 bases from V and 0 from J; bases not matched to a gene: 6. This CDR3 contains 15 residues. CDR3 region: CASSSLRGNSYEQYF. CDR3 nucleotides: TGCGCCAGCAGCTCCCTGCGGGGGAACTCCTACGAGCAGTACTTC.

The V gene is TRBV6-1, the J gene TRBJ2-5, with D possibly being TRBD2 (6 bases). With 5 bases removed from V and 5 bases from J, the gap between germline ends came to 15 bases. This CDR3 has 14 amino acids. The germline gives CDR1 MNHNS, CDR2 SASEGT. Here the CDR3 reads CASSPSGAWETQYF. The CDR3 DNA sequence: TGTGCCAGCAGTCCCTCGGGAGCCTGGGAGACCCAGTACTTC.

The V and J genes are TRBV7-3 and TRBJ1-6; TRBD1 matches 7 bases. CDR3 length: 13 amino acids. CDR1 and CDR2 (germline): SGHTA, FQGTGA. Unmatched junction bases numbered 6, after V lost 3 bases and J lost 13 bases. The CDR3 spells CASSLTGISPLHF. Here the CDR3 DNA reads TGTGCCAGCAGCTTGACAGGGATTTCCCCCCTCCACTTT.

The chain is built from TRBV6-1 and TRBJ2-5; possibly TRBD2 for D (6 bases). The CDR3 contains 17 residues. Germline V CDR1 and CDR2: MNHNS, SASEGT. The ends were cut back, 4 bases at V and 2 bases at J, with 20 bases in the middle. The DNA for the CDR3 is TGTGCCAGCAGTGTGTTCGGAGTTTTGCGGGGACAAGAGACCCAGTACTTC. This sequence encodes CASSVFGVLRGQETQYF.

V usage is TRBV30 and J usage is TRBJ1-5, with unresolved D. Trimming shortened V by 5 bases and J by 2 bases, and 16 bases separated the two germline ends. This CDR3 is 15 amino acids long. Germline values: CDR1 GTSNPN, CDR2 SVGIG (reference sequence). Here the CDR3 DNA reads TGTGCCTGGTCGCGGGAAGTAAGGGGCAATCAGCCCCAGCATTTT. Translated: CAWSREVRGNQPQHF.

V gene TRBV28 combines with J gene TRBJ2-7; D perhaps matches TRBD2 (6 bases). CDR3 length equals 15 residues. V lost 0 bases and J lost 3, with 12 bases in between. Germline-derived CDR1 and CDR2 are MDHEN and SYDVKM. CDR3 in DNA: TGTGCCAGCAGTTTATGGCGGGAATCTGGCTACGAGCAGTACTTC. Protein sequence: CASSLWRESGYEQYF.

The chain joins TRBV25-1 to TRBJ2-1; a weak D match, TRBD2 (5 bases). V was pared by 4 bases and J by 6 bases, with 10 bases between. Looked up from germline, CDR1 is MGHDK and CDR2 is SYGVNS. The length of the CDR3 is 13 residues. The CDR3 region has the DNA TGTGCCAGCAGTGCGTACAGCGGCAATGAGCAGTTCTTC. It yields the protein CASSAYSGNEQFF.

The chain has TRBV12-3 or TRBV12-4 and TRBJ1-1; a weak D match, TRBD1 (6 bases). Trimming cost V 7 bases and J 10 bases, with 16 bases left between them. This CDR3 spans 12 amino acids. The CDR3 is CASTGGAGGAFF. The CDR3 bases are TGTGCCAGCACCGGGGGGGCTGGAGGAGCTTTCTTT.

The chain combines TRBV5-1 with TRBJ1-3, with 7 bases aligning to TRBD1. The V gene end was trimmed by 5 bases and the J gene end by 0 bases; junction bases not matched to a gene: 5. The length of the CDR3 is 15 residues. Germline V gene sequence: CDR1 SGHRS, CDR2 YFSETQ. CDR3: CASSSTGDSGNTIYF. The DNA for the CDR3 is TGCGCCAGCAGTTCTACAGGGGACTCTGGAAACACCATATATTTT.

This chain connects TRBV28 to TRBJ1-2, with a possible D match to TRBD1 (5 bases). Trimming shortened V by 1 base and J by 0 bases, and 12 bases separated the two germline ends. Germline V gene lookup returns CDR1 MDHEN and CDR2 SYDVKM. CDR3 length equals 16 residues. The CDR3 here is CASSLYGGSSNYGYTF. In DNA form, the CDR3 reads TGTGCCAGCAGTTTATACGGGGGTAGCTCTAACTATGGCTACACCTTC.

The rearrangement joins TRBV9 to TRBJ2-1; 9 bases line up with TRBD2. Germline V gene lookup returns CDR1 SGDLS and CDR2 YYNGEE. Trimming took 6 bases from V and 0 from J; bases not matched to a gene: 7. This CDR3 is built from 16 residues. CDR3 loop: CASTSGAASSYNEQFF. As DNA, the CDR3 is TGTGCCAGCACTAGCGGGGCAGCCAGCTCCTACAATGAGCAGTTCTTC.